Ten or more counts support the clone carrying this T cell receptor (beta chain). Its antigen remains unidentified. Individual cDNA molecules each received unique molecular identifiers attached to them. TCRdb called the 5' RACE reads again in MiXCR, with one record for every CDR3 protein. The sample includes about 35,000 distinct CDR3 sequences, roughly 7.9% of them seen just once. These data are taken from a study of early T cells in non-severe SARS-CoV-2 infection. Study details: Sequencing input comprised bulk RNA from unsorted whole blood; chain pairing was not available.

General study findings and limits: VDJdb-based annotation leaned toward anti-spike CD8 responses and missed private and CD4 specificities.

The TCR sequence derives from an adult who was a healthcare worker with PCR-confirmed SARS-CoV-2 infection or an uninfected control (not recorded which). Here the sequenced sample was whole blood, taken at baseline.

The CDR3 spells CSVADTGGPYGYTF. DNA for the CDR3: TGCAGCGTTGCGGATACAGGGGGCCCTTACGGCTACACCTTC. This chain joins TRBV29-1 and TRBJ1-2, with 9 bases aligning to TRBD1. Per germline, CDR1 SQVTM and CDR2 ANQGSEA. The CDR3 covers 14 residues. The ends lost 4 bases at V and 8 bases at J; junction bases unmatched: 11.